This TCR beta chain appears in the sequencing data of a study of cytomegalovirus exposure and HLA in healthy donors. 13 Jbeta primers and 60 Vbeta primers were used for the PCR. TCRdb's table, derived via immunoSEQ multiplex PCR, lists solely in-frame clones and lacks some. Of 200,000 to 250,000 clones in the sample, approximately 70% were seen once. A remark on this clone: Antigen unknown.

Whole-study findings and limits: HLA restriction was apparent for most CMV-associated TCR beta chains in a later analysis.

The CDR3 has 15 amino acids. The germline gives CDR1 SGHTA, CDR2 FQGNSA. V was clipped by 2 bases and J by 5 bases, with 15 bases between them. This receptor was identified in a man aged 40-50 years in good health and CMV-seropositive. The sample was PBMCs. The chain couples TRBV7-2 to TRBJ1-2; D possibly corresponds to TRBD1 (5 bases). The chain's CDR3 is CASSLRVGAEYGYTF. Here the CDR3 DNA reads TGTGCCAGCAGCTTACGGGTAGGGGCCGAGTATGGCTACACCTTC.